This T cell receptor (beta chain) came from a study of T cells in Graves' hyperthyroidism and ophthalmopathy. This clonotype was picked up a small number of times. Regions amplified from RNA transcripts were the TCR beta CDR3 regions. An initial round of RT-PCR targeting the TCR CDR3 relied on the HTBI primer set. TCRdb re-derived calls from the multiplex PCR reads in MiXCR, one entry per CDR3 protein. The sample lists about half a million distinct CDR3 sequences; about 16% were seen once. CDR3 length equals 15 residues. Trimming removed 1 base from V and 1 base from J, with 10 bases in between. The germline CDR1 and CDR2 sequences are LNHDA and SQIVND (reference sequence).

The chain links TRBV19 to TRBJ1-1; D gene uncertain. Sequenced input: blood. This TCR was recovered from a woman aged 25 to 39 with Graves' ophthalmopathy. This chain's CDR3 is CASSIVGTWNTEAFF. CDR3 DNA: TGTGCCAGTAGTATAGTGGGCACCTGGAACACTGAAGCTTTCTTT.